One T cell receptor beta chain is described in this entry. This specimen belongs to a study of shared T cell receptors in the human thymus. Profiled with immunoSEQ multiplex PCR; TCRdb holds only in-frame clones, not every one. Found here are roughly 560,000 clones, approximately 80% of them singletons; the top ten hold 0.01% to 0.015%. Germline assignment: CDR1 SQVTM and CDR2 ANQGSEA. V was clipped by 5 bases and J by 2 bases, with 19 bases between them. The CDR3 has 15 residues. The same sample was also used in a study of human thymus T cells. That report notes: The thymus tissue came from resections taken during corrective heart surgery. Biased V and J segment usage appeared in thymus and peripheral blood. As related research reported, thymic repertoires overlapped highly among unrelated individuals.

This sequence joins TRBV29-1 and TRBJ2-7, with D possibly being TRBD1 (6 bases). The sample comprised thymocytes. The origin of this receptor is a boy younger than two with a congenital heart defect. The CDR3 DNA reads TGCAGCGTTTTTTCACAGGGAAAAAGGCCCTACGAGCAGTACTTC. Translated: CSVFSQGKRPYEQYF.